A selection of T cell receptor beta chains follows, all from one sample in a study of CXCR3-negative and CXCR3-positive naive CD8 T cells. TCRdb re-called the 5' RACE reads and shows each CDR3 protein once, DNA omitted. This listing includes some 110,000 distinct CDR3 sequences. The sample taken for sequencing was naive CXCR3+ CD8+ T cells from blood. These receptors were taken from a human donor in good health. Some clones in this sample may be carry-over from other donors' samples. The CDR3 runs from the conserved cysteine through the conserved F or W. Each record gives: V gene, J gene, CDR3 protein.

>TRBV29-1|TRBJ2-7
CSVETSYEQYF
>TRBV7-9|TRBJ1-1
CASSGMVENTEAFF
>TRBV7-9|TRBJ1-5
CASGQGNQPQHF
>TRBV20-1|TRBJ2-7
CSARDEDSTFSYEQYF
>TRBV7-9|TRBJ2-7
CASSPSGQSYEQYF
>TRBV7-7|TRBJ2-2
CASSLATGINTGELFF
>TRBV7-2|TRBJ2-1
CASSAIGGAALGEQFF
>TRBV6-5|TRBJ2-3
CASSSTGTGVVEQYF
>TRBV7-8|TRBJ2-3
CASSLLGGSTDTQYF
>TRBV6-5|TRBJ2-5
CASSPRLAEQETQYF
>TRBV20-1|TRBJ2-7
CSARDSGGEQYF
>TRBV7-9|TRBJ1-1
CASSFGPNGEAFF
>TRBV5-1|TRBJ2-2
CASIGTSGSSGELFF
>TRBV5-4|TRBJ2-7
CASSLAASGDYEQYF
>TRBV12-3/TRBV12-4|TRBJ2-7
CASSFGAADEQYF
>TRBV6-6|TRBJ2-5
CASSYLRGGQETQYF
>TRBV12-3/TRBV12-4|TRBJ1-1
CASSLNEGMNTEAFF
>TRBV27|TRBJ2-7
CASRGQGPSYEQYF
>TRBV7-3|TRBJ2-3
CVSSLAGPGGTDTQYF
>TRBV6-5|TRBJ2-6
CASSDGLPLLVGSSSGANVLTF
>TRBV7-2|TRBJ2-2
CASRQYTGELFF
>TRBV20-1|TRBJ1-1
CSAKQWVGTEAFF
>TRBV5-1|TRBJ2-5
CASRSSEATQYF
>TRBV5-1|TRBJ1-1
CASSFSGMNTEAFF
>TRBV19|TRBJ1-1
CASSIGGFTEAFF
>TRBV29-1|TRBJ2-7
CSVRTGNSYEQYF
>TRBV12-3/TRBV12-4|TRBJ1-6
CASSLALGGDSPLHF